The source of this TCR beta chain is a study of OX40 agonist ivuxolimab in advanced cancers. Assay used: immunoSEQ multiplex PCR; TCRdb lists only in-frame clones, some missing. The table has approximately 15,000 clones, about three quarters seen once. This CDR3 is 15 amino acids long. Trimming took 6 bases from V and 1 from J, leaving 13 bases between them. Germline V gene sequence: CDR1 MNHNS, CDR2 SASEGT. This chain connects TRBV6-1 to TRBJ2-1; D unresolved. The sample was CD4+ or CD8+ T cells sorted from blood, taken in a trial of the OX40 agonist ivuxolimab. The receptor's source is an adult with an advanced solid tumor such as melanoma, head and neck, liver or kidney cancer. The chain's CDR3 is CASRGIGGSYNEQFF. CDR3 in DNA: TGTGCCAGCAGGGGGATCGGCGGATCCTACAATGAGCAGTTCTTC.